These 25 T cell receptor beta chains came from one sample sequenced in a study of T-cell reconstitution after alpha-beta-depleted transplantation in children. For TCRbeta, the library was prepared with unique molecular identifiers. TCRdb recomputed calls from the PCR reads with MiXCR, one row per CDR3 protein. The data contain some 240,000 distinct CDR3 sequences, roughly a tenth of them singletons. The sample in question was PBMCs from the stem cell graft donor, obtained from the stem cell graft. The receptor source for this set is a human donor who donated a stem cell graft to a child with SCID.

V usage is TRBV3-1 and J usage is TRBJ1-1; no firm D call. The germline gives CDR1 LGHDT, CDR2 YNNKEL (reference sequence). The V gene lost 4 bases and the J gene lost 11 bases, with 11 bases spanning the gap. The CDR3 is made up of 11 amino acids. The chain's CDR3 is CASSRWSTAFF. Here the CDR3 DNA reads TGTGCCAGCAGCCGGTGGTCGACGGCTTTCTTT.

This clonotype showed up many times. The chain couples TRBV5-1 to TRBJ1-1; D perhaps matches TRBD1 (6 bases). Trimming cost V 6 bases and J 0 bases, with 15 bases left between them. The CDR3 spans 15 residues. Germline V gene lookup returns CDR1 SGHRS and CDR2 YFSETQ. The CDR3 spells CASKVNGGMNTEAFF. Here the CDR3 DNA reads TGCGCCAGCAAGGTCAACGGGGGCATGAACACTGAAGCTTTCTTT.

The genes are TRBV7-6 and TRBJ2-2; D tentatively fits TRBD1 or TRBD2 (5 bases each). In germline, CDR1 is SGHVS, CDR2 FNYEAQ. V dropped 4 bases and J dropped 2 bases, with 8 bases sitting between them. This CDR3 contains 14 residues. The CDR3, as DNA: TGTGCCAGCAGCTGGGACCTTAACACCGGGGAGCTGTTTTTT. Amino acids: CASSWDLNTGELFF.

This clonotype was seen repeatedly, ten times or more. The CDR3 sequence: CASSPGLAGVDTQYF. The CDR3, as DNA: TGTGCCAGCAGCCCCGGACTAGCTGGAGTAGATACGCAGTATTTT. The V call is TRBV7-9, the J call TRBJ2-3, with 8 nucleotides matching TRBD2. The CDR3 runs 15 residues. Germline V gene lookup returns CDR1 SEHNR and CDR2 FQNEAQ (reference sequence). J was trimmed by 5 bases and V by 5 bases; bases with no gene match: 9.

This clonotype was seen many times. J is TRBJ2-7 and V is TRBV6-5; tentative D call: TRBD1 (5 bases). Germline-derived CDR1 and CDR2 are MNHEY and SVGAGI. The CDR3 has 13 residues. Trimming left V 4 bases short and J 7 bases short, with 14 bases between. The CDR3 loop is CASSWGSSWEQYF. CDR3 bases: TGTGCCAGCAGTTGGGGCAGCTCTTGGGAGCAGTACTTC.

This clonotype was seen ten or more times. The J gene is TRBJ1-1, the V gene TRBV6-1, with a weak D call TRBD1 (5 bases). This CDR3 is built from 16 residues. CDR1 and CDR2 (germline): MNHNS, SASEGT. Trimming removed 6 bases from V and 4 bases from J, with 21 bases in between. The CDR3 spells CASSKNQGRYGTEAFF. CDR3 coding DNA: TGTGCCAGCAGCAAAAACCAGGGCAGGTATGGCACTGAAGCTTTCTTT.

This clonotype was seen repeatedly, ten times or more. This rearrangement joins TRBV6-5 to TRBJ1-6; 7 positions agree with TRBD1. V trimming: 11 bases; J trimming: 7 bases; junction bases outside the gene matches: 11. From germline, CDR1 is MNHEY and CDR2 SVGAGI. The CDR3 loop spans 14 amino acids. DNA for the CDR3: TGTGCCTGTTCGAAGGGGGCTTGGAATTCACCCCTCCACTTT. Protein product: CACSKGAWNSPLHF.

This clonotype was counted many times. The V call is TRBV6-1, the J call TRBJ2-1, with 15 bases fitting TRBD2. The germline V gene encodes CDR1 MNHNS and CDR2 SASEGT. The CDR3 covers 19 residues. Trimming at V came to 2 bases and at J to 1 base, leaving 6 bases not matched to a gene. In DNA form, the CDR3 reads TGTGCCAGCAGTGAACACGGGACTAGCGGGGGGATGTCCTACAATGAGCAGTTCTTC. It translates to CASSEHGTSGGMSYNEQFF.

The V and J genes are TRBV12-3 or TRBV12-4 and TRBJ1-1, with D unresolved. The CDR3 has 15 residues. Deletions cut 7 bases from V and 0 bases from J, with 15 bases between. DNA of the CDR3: TGTGCCAGCACTGAGGCCGCTACTATGAACACTGAAGCTTTCTTT. Translation: CASTEAATMNTEAFF.

There are many counts of this clonotype. This sequence joins TRBV5-1 and TRBJ2-1; D gene ambiguous. CDR1 is SGHRS, CDR2 YFSETQ, per germline. This CDR3 is built from 12 residues. Trimming left V 5 bases short and J 8 bases short, with 11 bases between. The DNA for the CDR3 is TGCGCCAGCAGAACGTCTGGGGATGAGCAGTTCTTC. Protein sequence: CASRTSGDEQFF. Combining the CDR3 with reference TRBV5-1 and TRBJ2-1 gives the whole variable domain KAGVTQTPRYLIKTRGQQVTLSCSPISGHRSVSWYQQTPGQGLQFLFEYFSETQRNKGNFPGRFSGRQFSNSRSEMNVSTLELGDSALYLCASRTSGDEQFFGPGTRLTVL.

In its sample, this clonotype was seen many times. The rearrangement links TRBV6-1 to TRBJ2-3; TRBD2 aligns across 13 bases. Unmatched junction bases numbered 12, after V lost 7 bases and J lost 5 bases. This CDR3 comprises 17 residues. The germline gives CDR1 MNHNS, CDR2 SASEGT. The CDR3 DNA reads TGTGCCAGCACTCGCACCACTAGCGGGGGGGCCAGAGATACGCAGTATTTT. Its translation: CASTRTTSGGARDTQYF.

This clonotype was found a few times. This rearrangement joins TRBV6-1 to TRBJ1-5; 7 positions agree with TRBD1. The CDR3 totals 16 residues. The germline V gene encodes CDR1 MNHNS and CDR2 SASEGT. CDR3 nucleotide sequence: TGTGCTACGATGCGACAGGGAACCTCTAGCAATCAGCCCCAGCATTTT. It codes for CATMRQGTSSNQPQHF.

Concerning this clonotype: A read error may be the cause here, since a much bigger clone is one base away. The chain links TRBV4-2 to TRBJ1-2, with D possibly being TRBD1 (5 bases). The germline V gene encodes CDR1 LGHNA and CDR2 YNFKEQ. There are 14 residues in the CDR3. CDR3 in DNA: TGTGCCAGCAGCCAAGATTTCACAGGATATGGCGACACCTTC. This encodes CASSQDFTGYGDTF.

This clonotype has ten or more counts. The rearrangement joins TRBV20-1 to TRBJ1-1, with D unclear. CDR1 and CDR2 from the germline V gene are DFQATT and SNEGSKA (reference sequence). The CDR3 consists of 15 residues. The V gene lost 2 bases and the J gene lost 1 base, with 14 bases spanning the gap. In DNA form, the CDR3 reads TGCAGTGCTAGACAGCGAGGGTGGGGGAACACTGAAGCTTTCTTT. It is translated as CSARQRGWGNTEAFF.

This clonotype was detected only a few times. This rearrangement joins TRBV29-1 to TRBJ1-2; tentative D call: TRBD1 (5 bases). The CDR3 is 13 residues long. CDR1 is SQVTM, CDR2 ANQGSEA, per germline. V was shortened by 3 bases and J by 8 bases, with 16 bases between the two germline ends. In DNA form, the CDR3 reads TGCAGCGTTGAGACCCCGGGGGGGGTAGGCTACACCTTC. Translating gives CSVETPGGVGYTF.

This clonotype has ten or more counts. V is TRBV20-1 and J is TRBJ2-1; D possibly matches TRBD1 or TRBD2 (5 bases each). The germline CDR1 and CDR2 sequences are DFQATT and SNEGSKA (reference sequence). The germline V and J ends were trimmed by 1 base and 9 bases, with 10 bases remaining between them. The CDR3 extends over 12 amino acids. CDR3 loop: CSARAHGTEQFF. In DNA, the CDR3 is TGCAGTGCTAGAGCCCATGGGACTGAGCAGTTCTTC.

Ten or more counts support this clonotype. The V call is TRBV12-3 or TRBV12-4, the J call TRBJ1-2; D unresolved. V lost 3 bases and J 4 bases, leaving 9 bases between the germline ends. The CDR3 is 13 amino acids. CDR3 nucleotide sequence: TGTGCCAGCAGTTTGATCCGGGGCTATGGCTACACCTTC. It is translated as CASSLIRGYGYTF.

This clonotype showed up many times. A read error may account for a junction end that differs from germline. The chain links TRBV7-8 to TRBJ2-2; D perhaps matches TRBD2 (5 bases). The germline CDR1 and CDR2 sequences are SGHVS and FQNEAQ. This CDR3 contains 15 residues. This CDR3 reads CASSVAWGNTGELFF. The CDR3 region has the DNA TGTGCCAGCAGCGTAGCGTGGGGGAACACCGGGGAGCTGTTTTTT.

This clonotype was observed many times. J is TRBJ2-3 and V is TRBV4-1, with 9 bases matching TRBD2. Germline values: CDR1 MGHRA, CDR2 YSYEKL. This CDR3 is built from 13 residues. With 5 bases clipped from V and 4 bases from J, the junction kept 1 base outside the gene matches. This chain's CDR3 is CASSGGGADTQYF. As DNA, the CDR3 is TGCGCCAGCAGCGGCGGGGGGGCAGATACGCAGTATTTT.

This clonotype was counted a few times. This chain links TRBV5-4 with TRBJ2-2; 9 bases map to TRBD1. Germline-derived CDR1 and CDR2 are SGHNT and YYREEE (reference sequence). Trimming at V came to 3 bases and at J to 7 bases, leaving 13 bases not matched to a gene. This CDR3 region has 17 residues. The CDR3 DNA reads as TGTGCCAGCAGCTCTCCACCCGGACAGGGGTTCGGCGGGGAGCTGTTTTTT. Its translation is CASSSPPGQGFGGELFF.

Many counts were recorded for this clonotype. This sequence joins TRBV20-1 and TRBJ1-6, with 8 bases aligning to TRBD1. With V trimmed by 0 bases and J by 7 bases, 5 bases remained unmatched. This CDR3 has 15 residues. Per germline, CDR1 DFQATT and CDR2 SNEGSKA (reference sequence). CDR3 region: CSARDLHRGNSPLHF. The CDR3 DNA follows: TGCAGTGCTAGAGATCTCCACAGGGGGAATTCACCCCTCCACTTT.

This clonotype was counted at least ten times. The genes are TRBV12-3 or TRBV12-4 and TRBJ2-5; 10 bases agree with TRBD2. V gave up 6 bases and J gave up 5 bases; unmatched junction bases: 9. This CDR3 is 15 amino acids long. As DNA, the CDR3 is TGTGCCAGCAGCACCCTAGCGGGGGCACTGGAGACCCAGTACTTC. Amino acid sequence: CASSTLAGALETQYF.

This clonotype was counted ten times or more. The J gene is TRBJ2-3, the V gene TRBV7-9; 8 bases are a match to TRBD1. The V gene's germline CDR1 is SEHNR and CDR2 FQNEAQ (reference sequence). With V trimmed by 5 bases and J by 0 bases, 13 bases remained unmatched. The CDR3 runs to 18 residues. CDR3 bases: TGTGCCAGCAGCGCAAGCGACAGGGGAGCATCTAGCACAGATACGCAGTATTTT. Residues: CASSASDRGASSTDTQYF.

In this sample, this clonotype turned up many times. The V and J genes are TRBV10-3 and TRBJ2-3; D gene ambiguous. Trimming stripped 10 bases from V and 5 bases from J, with 10 bases between. CDR3 length: 11 residues. The V gene's germline CDR1 is ENHRY and CDR2 SYGVKD. The CDR3 DNA reads as TGTGCCACGACGACGGAAGATACGCAGTATTTT. This encodes CATTTEDTQYF.

This clonotype was counted many times. This rearrangement joins TRBV2 to TRBJ2-3; 12 bases are shared with TRBD2. CDR1 SNHLY and CDR2 FYNNEI come from the germline V gene. CDR3 length: 16 amino acids. The trim removed 5 bases at V and 5 bases at J, leaving 8 bases unmatched. CDR3 nucleotides: TGTGCCAGCAGTCTACTAGCGGGGGGACCCGGAGATACGCAGTATTTT. It codes for CASSLLAGGPGDTQYF. The variable domain in full, completed from reference TRBV2 and TRBJ2-3, reads EPEVTQTPSHQVTQMGQEVILRCVPISNHLYFYWYRQILGQKVEFLVSFYNNEISEKSEIFDDQFSVERPDGSNFTLKIRSTKLEDSAMYFCASSLLAGGPGDTQYFGPGTRLTVL.